This record concerns one TCR beta chain sequence. Its specificity is unknown. cDNA synthesis used the whole RNA isolate, giving expressed TCRB sequences. Measured with immunoSEQ multiplex PCR; TCRdb has only the in-frame clones, and not every one. The data show some 410,000 clones, with more than 9.5% seen just once and approximately 0.045% held by the top ten. The data are from a study of beta chain features in type 1 diabetes. The study's findings and limits: Sequencing of cDNA might inflate the share of cells that strongly express TCR. Researchers report that Type 1 diabetes patients had moderately but significantly shorter TCRB CDR3s across all four CD4+ subsets. Patients showed naive, central memory and Treg TCRB repertoires that appeared more similar than those of healthy donors.

The sample was naive CD4+ T cells from blood. The sequence was collected from a woman aged 18-29 years in good health.

This CDR3 is CATSPRKFGTDTQYF. For the CDR3, the DNA is TGTGCCACCAGCCCACGAAAATTTGGCACAGATACGCAGTATTTT. The V call is TRBV15, the J call TRBJ2-3; D is undetermined. Deletions cut 5 bases from V and 1 base from J, with 13 bases between. The length of the CDR3 is 15 residues. Germline-derived CDR1 and CDR2 are LNHNV and YYDKDF (reference sequence).